This T cell receptor (beta chain) was recorded in a study of CD8 T cells in Susac syndrome (dated by TCRdb to about 2019). For the wider study: Whether CD8+ T cell activation and differentiation in Susac syndrome was antigen driven was tested using repertoire sequencing. Overall study outcomes, separate from this receptor: The study acknowledged that relatively few individuals were included in the TCR sequencing and HLA analysis.

With respect to this clonotype: The clone's antigen remains unknown. No base quality values were provided; no much bigger clone lies one nucleotide off.

RNA was extracted using the RNeasy kit, and about 0.45 to 1 microgram was reverse transcribed with random hexamers. The immunoSEQ multiplex PCR assay, which covers 54 Vbeta and 13 Jbeta segments, was used to amplify TCR beta CDR3 regions. PCR amplification bias was corrected using a synthetic template baseline for primer optimization and computational correction. The authors' analysis ran thus. Reads were assigned to V, D and J genes according to IMGT and analyzed in immunoSEQ Analyzer, with only productive sequences retained. Clonality was computed as one minus Shannon entropy normalized by log2 of the number of productive unique sequences. Public and private clones were assessed among the 100 most prevalent clones of each patient and control. Clones were defined as Susac-specific when absent from the healthy and MS cohorts, from 1,000 to 1,100 published viral clones and from other ImmuneACCESS disease sequences. Clones were called with MiXCR by TCRdb after fastp trimmed the public reads at Q25, and only in-frame beta chains were retained. CDR3 protein duplicates are merged, each entry listing the most common genes and DNA. TCRdb assigned the V and J calls; the authors' analysis was not used. The sample table shows roughly 150,000 distinct CDR3 sequences, and 94% are seen once. Almost 0.095% of the sample is taken by the ten largest.

The V and J ends are trimmed by 2 bases and 10 bases, leaving 7 bases between them. CDR1 SGHDT and CDR2 YYEEEE were looked up in the germline V gene. Spanning cysteine to phenylalanine, the CDR3 consists of 11 amino acids. Only the CDR3 DNA is retained, 33 bases long and in frame from the first base. Peripheral blood CD8+ and CD4+ T cells from healthy donors, Susac syndrome patients and multiple sclerosis patients were profiled using high-throughput TCR beta sequencing. Multiple sclerosis controls were treatment-naive patients with stable or active relapsing-remitting disease fulfilling revised McDonald criteria. Bulk CD8+ and CD4+ T cells were purified by magnetic negative isolation, whereas CD8+ TEMRA cells were enriched by FACS. Blood was drawn into EDTA tubes, processed within 24 hours, and PBMCs were isolated by density gradient centrifugation. PBMCs intended for TCR sequencing were cryopreserved in liquid nitrogen and were subsequently thawed in a 37 degrees C water bath. Purity of sorted or isolated CD4+, CD8+ and CD8+ TEMRA cells was at least 90%.

Sequenced input: CD4+ T cells from PBMCs. The V and J segments used are TRBV5-6 and TRBJ2-1, with no D gene named confidently. The sequence was collected from a human donor with multiple sclerosis. The CDR3 reads as follows: CASSLRREQFF. The nucleotides read TGTGCCAGCAGCTTAAGGCGGGAGCAGTTCTTC.